What follows are 4 T cell receptor beta chains derived from one specimen sequenced in a study of T-cell reconstitution after alpha-beta-depleted transplantation in children. As it was prepared, the TCRbeta library received unique molecular identifiers. TCRdb ran MiXCR on the PCR reads and lists one entry per CDR3 protein. Of 350,000 to 400,000 distinct CDR3 sequences listed, 10% to 15% are singletons. The input for sequencing was PBMCs, taken from the stem cell graft. The receptors shown here come from a human donor who donated a stem cell graft to a child with Fanconi anemia.

This clonotype was observed at least ten times. The chain joins TRBV9 to TRBJ2-5; D remains ambiguous. The V end was cut by 4 bases, the J end by 4 bases, with 14 bases between. The CDR3 totals 14 residues. The germline CDR1 and CDR2 sequences are SGDLS and YYNGEE. The CDR3 DNA is TGTGCCAGCAGCCCCGCTGATTCAGGAGAGACCCAGTACTTC. Translated: CASSPADSGETQYF.

This clonotype has ten or more counts. The chain has TRBV20-1 and TRBJ2-2, with 7 bases matching TRBD1. Germline CDR1 and CDR2: DFQATT and SNEGSKA (reference sequence). The CDR3 contains 14 residues. J lost 0 bases, V lost 3 bases, and 1 base had no gene match. The CDR3 region is CSARGQSNTGELFF. DNA for the CDR3: TGCAGTGCTAGGGGACAGTCGAACACCGGGGAGCTGTTTTTT.

This clonotype came up a few times. The V call is TRBV24-1, the J call TRBJ2-2, with 8 bases lining up with TRBD1. Unmatched junction bases numbered 11, after V lost 5 bases and J lost 7 bases. Germline V gene lookup returns CDR1 KGHDR and CDR2 SFDVKD. There are 16 residues in the CDR3. CDR3 nucleotides: TGTGCCACCAGTGCGCAGGGGGCGCAAATGATCGGGGAGCTGTTTTTT. It codes for CATSAQGAQMIGELFF.

This sequence joins TRBV5-1 and TRBJ2-5; possibly TRBD2 for D (6 bases). Germline V gene sequence: CDR1 SGHRS, CDR2 YFSETQ. V was pared by 0 bases and J by 5 bases, with 14 bases between. The CDR3 is 15 residues long. The CDR3 loop reads CASSLVRGTGETQYF. The CDR3 coding sequence is TGCGCCAGCAGCTTGGTCCGGGGGACGGGGGAGACCCAGTACTTC.